What follows are 24 T cell receptor beta chains derived from one specimen sequenced in a study of T cell responses to AZD1222 COVID-19 vaccine (dated by TCRdb to about 2021). In the paper's terms, the time point label means: about 28 days (+/-7) after the second vaccine dose. The treatment or condition label of this sample denotes: meningococcal conjugate vaccine given as trial control. The receptor library was made with the immunoSEQ multiplex PCR assay. This immuneACCESS table, as held by TCRdb, lists in-frame sequences with V and J called but not all clones. Of the missing ones, under half trace to an unresolved V gene in checked studies; the others have no known cause. The sample table records 150,000 to 200,000 clones; 70% to 90% of these occur just once. In total, the top ten clones hold 3.5% to 5.5% of the sample. Sample: peripheral blood, taken 28 days after the second dose of the MenACWY control vaccine. The source is an adult who received the MenACWY meningococcal vaccine as a control.

The rearrangement joins TRBV30 to TRBJ2-7; D unclear. Germline V gene lookup returns CDR1 GTSNPN and CDR2 SVGIG (reference sequence). The CDR3 consists of 11 residues. Trimming took off 3 bases at V and 6 bases at J, with 9 bases between the two ends. CDR3 nucleotides: TGTGCCTGGAGAATAGGGCCCGAGCAGTACTTC. Its translation: CAWRIGPEQYF.

The chain combines TRBV18 with TRBJ2-7; no firm D call. V lost 3 bases to trimming and J lost 2 bases, with 11 bases between them. This CDR3 has 14 amino acids. Germline loops: CDR1 KGHSH, CDR2 LQKENI. CDR3 residues: CASSPDSEPYEQYF. In DNA, the CDR3 is TGTGCCAGCTCACCGGATTCTGAGCCCTACGAGCAGTACTTC.

The V and J genes are TRBV27 and TRBJ2-7, with 9 bases aligning to TRBD2. The CDR3 sequence is 14 residues long. CDR1 MNHEY and CDR2 SMNVEV come from the germline V gene (reference sequence). V lost 3 bases, J lost 2 bases, and 2 bases stayed unmatched. CDR3 sequence: CASSLTSGAYEQYF. In DNA form, the CDR3 reads TGTGCCAGCAGTTTGACTAGCGGAGCCTACGAGCAGTACTTC.

The gene calls are TRBV5-1 and TRBJ2-5, with D hard to call. The tail of the sequence fits TRBJ2-7 better, so the J call may be wrong. From germline, CDR1 is SGHRS and CDR2 YFSETQ. There are 14 residues in the CDR3. This chain's CDR3 is CASSLGRYYDEQYF. The CDR3 DNA is TGCGCCAGCAGCTTAGGGCGGTACTACGACGAGCAGTACTTC.

The chain employs TRBV9 and TRBJ2-1; no clear D. Trimming left V 0 bases short and J 9 bases short, with 10 bases between. CDR3 length: 13 residues. Germline loops: CDR1 SGDLS, CDR2 YYNGEE. The CDR3 coding sequence is TGTGCCAGCAGCGTAGAGAAGGATGGTGAGCAGTTCTTC. Encoded protein: CASSVEKDGEQFF.

The rearrangement links TRBV6-5 to TRBJ2-7; D ambiguous. Germline V lookup: CDR1 MNHEY, CDR2 SVGAGI. This CDR3 has 15 residues. The V end lost 0 bases, the J end lost 2 bases, and 11 bases lay between the germline ends. CDR3 in DNA: TGTGCCAGCAGTTACTCGAATCACCCAGCCTACGAGCAGTACTTC. Protein product: CASSYSNHPAYEQYF.

The chain couples TRBV6-5 to TRBJ2-7; D not resolved. The V end lost 3 bases, the J end lost 4 bases, and 16 bases lay between the germline ends. Germline CDR1 reads MNHEY; CDR2 reads SVGAGI. The CDR3 loop spans 15 amino acids. The CDR3 reads CASSYNGPIPYEQYF. The CDR3 DNA reads TGTGCCAGCAGTTATAACGGACCCATACCTTACGAGCAGTACTTC.

CDR3 in amino acids: CASSWAGNEQFF. Here the CDR3 DNA reads TGCGCCAGCAGCTGGGCAGGCAATGAGCAGTTCTTC. V usage is TRBV5-1 and J usage is TRBJ2-1; no firm D call. The CDR3 extends over 12 amino acids. V was pared by 3 bases and J by 6 bases, with 7 bases between. CDR1 and CDR2 (germline): SGHRS, YFSETQ.

The V gene is TRBV11-2, the J gene TRBJ1-4; 8 nucleotides match TRBD1. Germline CDR1 is SGHAT and CDR2 is FQNNGV. There are 14 residues in the CDR3. J was trimmed by 12 bases and V by 0 bases; bases with no gene match: 6. The CDR3 DNA follows: TGTGCCAGCAGCTTAGATGGGGGACAGGAGGAACTGTTTTTT. Its protein product is CASSLDGGQEELFF.

The chain recombines TRBV30 with TRBJ1-6; no clear D. Germline V gene lookup returns CDR1 GTSNPN and CDR2 SVGIG (reference sequence). There are 13 residues in the CDR3. V was trimmed by 2 bases and J by 5 bases, leaving 7 bases between them. CDR3 amino acids: CAWSLVDNSPLHF. The CDR3 bases are TGTGCCTGGAGTTTAGTAGATAATTCACCCCTCCACTTT. Using reference TRBV30 and TRBJ1-6 for the parts outside the CDR3, the full variable domain is SQTIHQWPATLVQPVGSPLSLECTVEGTSNPNLYWYRQAAGRGLQLLFYSVGIGQISSEVPQNLSASRPQDRQFILSSKKLLLSDSGFYLCAWSLVDNSPLHFGNGTRLTVT.

The chain couples TRBV16 to TRBJ1-2; D call uncertain. Trimming took off 3 bases at V and 8 bases at J, with 10 bases between the two ends. Germline V gene lookup returns CDR1 KGHSY and CDR2 FQNENV. The CDR3 extends over 12 amino acids. The CDR3 bases are TGTGCCAGCAGCCAGGGGATCTTGGGCTACACCTTC. Translation gives CASSQGILGYTF.

J is TRBJ2-1 and V is TRBV5-1; D remains unclear. The CDR3 covers 14 residues. Per germline, CDR1 SGHRS and CDR2 YFSETQ. V was clipped by 6 bases and J by 0 bases, with 10 bases between them. CDR3 nucleotides: TGCGCCAGCACCCCGTCAGACTCCTACAATGAGCAGTTCTTC. Its translation: CASTPSDSYNEQFF.

The chain employs TRBV3-1 (or the pseudogene TRBV3-2) and TRBJ2-7; 9 positions match TRBD1. The trim removed 1 base at V and 0 bases at J, leaving 16 bases unmatched. The CDR3 has 20 amino acids. Per the germline V gene, CDR1 is LGHDT and CDR2 is YNNKEL (reference sequence). The CDR3 spells CASSQAGNGTGGEYSYEQYF. DNA of the CDR3: TGTGCCAGCAGCCAAGCGGGGAATGGAACAGGGGGCGAATACTCCTACGAGCAGTACTTC.

The rearrangement links TRBV4-2 to TRBJ1-2; a weak D match, TRBD1 (5 bases). CDR3 length: 14 residues. V was clipped by 0 bases and J by 4 bases, with 9 bases between them. The germline V gene has CDR1 LGHNA and CDR2 YNFKEQ. The CDR3 nucleotides are TGTGCCAGCAGCCAAGAAACAACAGGCTATGGCTACACCTTC. Encoded protein: CASSQETTGYGYTF.

The rearrangement joins TRBV6-6 to TRBJ2-7; the match to TRBD1 covers 10 bases. CDR3 size: 15 residues. V shed 6 bases and J 1 base; nucleotides not matched to a gene: 6. Germline V CDR1 and CDR2: MNHNY, SVGAGI (reference sequence). CDR3 sequence (DNA): TGTGCCAGCAGGTCGACAGGGGGCGCATCCTACGAGCAGTACTTC. Amino acids: CASRSTGGASYEQYF.

The gene calls are TRBV19 and TRBJ1-5; unclear D gene. Germline values: CDR1 LNHDA, CDR2 SQIVND (reference sequence). The germline V and J ends were trimmed by 7 bases and 4 bases, with 11 bases remaining between them. The CDR3 sequence is 13 residues long. CDR3 protein: CASTTEGNQPQHF. For the CDR3, the DNA is TGTGCCAGTACCACGGAGGGTAATCAGCCCCAGCATTTT.

This chain joins TRBV3-1 (or the pseudogene TRBV3-2) and TRBJ2-5; 7 bases match TRBD1. Germline CDR1 reads LGHDT; CDR2 reads YNNKEL (reference sequence). This CDR3 spans 16 amino acids. After removal of 2 bases from V and 2 bases from J, the junction contained 8 bases not matched to a gene. Here the CDR3 reads CASSQLTGTDQETQYF. The CDR3 DNA reads as TGTGCCAGCAGCCAATTAACAGGGACAGATCAAGAGACCCAGTACTTC.

This clone was seen just once. The CDR3 protein is CATSDRTSGNPGELFF. Here the CDR3 DNA reads TGTGCCACCAGTGACAGGACTAGCGGAAACCCCGGGGAGCTGTTTTTT. The chain couples TRBV24-1 to TRBJ2-2, with TRBD2 matching 10 bases. There are 16 residues in the CDR3. J gave up 6 bases and V 4 bases, and 7 bases lay outside the gene matches. Germline lookup yields CDR1 KGHDR and CDR2 SFDVKD.

This chain connects TRBV6-5 to TRBJ1-5; D gene ambiguous. The CDR3 has 11 residues. Germline V lookup: CDR1 MNHEY, CDR2 SVGAGI. With 7 bases removed from V and 7 bases from J, the gap between germline ends came to 8 bases. The CDR3 region is CASILPQPQHF. The CDR3 DNA sequence: TGTGCCAGCATTCTCCCCCAGCCCCAGCATTTT.

The chain couples TRBV28 to TRBJ2-7, with TRBD2 matching over 7 bases. J was trimmed by 2 bases and V by 1 base; bases with no gene match: 5. Germline V gene lookup returns CDR1 MDHEN and CDR2 SYDVKM. This CDR3 is built from 15 residues. CDR3 protein: CASSLSGGRAYEQYF. The DNA for the CDR3 is TGTGCCAGCAGTTTATCGGGGGGACGGGCCTACGAGCAGTACTTC.

V is TRBV2 and J is TRBJ1-5; D unresolved. Germline-derived CDR1 and CDR2 are SNHLY and FYNNEI. V was pared by 7 bases and J by 4 bases, with 20 bases between. The CDR3 is 16 residues long. The CDR3: CASTPARAVTNQPQHF. The CDR3 DNA reads TGTGCCAGCACTCCGGCGAGGGCGGTAACAAATCAGCCCCAGCATTTT.

The rearrangement uses TRBV28 and TRBJ2-7; D possibly corresponds to TRBD2 (6 bases). Germline-derived CDR1 and CDR2 are MDHEN and SYDVKM. V dropped 1 base and J dropped 2 bases, with 9 bases sitting between them. CDR3 length equals 14 residues. The CDR3 DNA reads as TGTGCCAGCAGTTTATACGGGAGCACCTACGAGCAGTACTTC. Protein sequence: CASSLYGSTYEQYF.

The rearrangement links TRBV10-1 to TRBJ2-7; D is unclear. Per germline, CDR1 WNHNN and CDR2 SYGVQD (reference sequence). Trimming took 6 bases from V and 3 from J, leaving 9 bases between them. The CDR3 covers 12 residues. CDR3 in DNA: TGCGCCAGCAGGCCAATTAGCTACGAGCAGTACTTC. Translating gives CASRPISYEQYF.

V is TRBV6-5 and J is TRBJ2-1; 10 nucleotides agree with TRBD2. Unmatched junction bases numbered 4, after V lost 4 bases and J lost 4 bases. The CDR3 covers 15 residues. The germline V gene encodes CDR1 MNHEY and CDR2 SVGAGI. The CDR3 DNA reads TGTGCCAGCAGTTCTGGACTAGCGGTTTACAATGAGCAGTTCTTC. Amino acid sequence: CASSSGLAVYNEQFF.